A selection of T cell receptor beta chains follows, all from one sample in a study of T cell repertoires in ileal Crohn's disease. Assay used: immunoSEQ multiplex PCR; TCRdb lists only in-frame clones, some missing. This table holds some 4,200 clones, approximately 69% found once. Sequenced material: ileal tissue. All receptors derive from an adult with Crohn's disease. The CDR3 runs from the conserved cysteine through the conserved F or W. A D gene is named only where the DNA matches it firmly. Size is stated for part of the rows, as once, few or many counts, or as a class when the clone is expanded.

size: -
V: TRBV28
D: -
J: TRBJ2-1
CDR3: CASSSMGPLNEQFF
DNA: TGTGCCAGCAGTTCCATGGGCCCCCTCAATGAGCAGTTCTTC

size: -
V: TRBV6-5
D: TRBD2
J: TRBJ2-7
CDR3: CASATSGGTYEQYF
DNA: TGTGCCAGCGCGACTAGCGGGGGAACCTACGAGCAGTACTTC

size: few
V: TRBV18
D: -
J: TRBJ1-1
CDR3: CASSPAPFAVNTEAFF
DNA: TGTGCCAGCTCACCGGCCCCCTTCGCAGTGAACACTGAAGCTTTCTTT

size: -
V: TRBV5-1
D: -
J: TRBJ1-1
CDR3: CASSHQDRVNTEAFF
DNA: TGCGCCAGCAGCCATCAAGACAGAGTGAACACTGAAGCTTTCTTT

size: -
V: TRBV5-1
D: TRBD1
J: TRBJ1-1
CDR3: CASRRGGQEDTEAFF
DNA: TGCGCCAGCAGGCGTGGCGGACAGGAAGACACTGAAGCTTTCTTT

size: -
V: TRBV6-5
D: TRBD2
J: TRBJ2-7
CDR3: CASSSRLAGGYEQYF
DNA: TGTGCCAGCAGTTCCCGACTAGCGGGGGGCTACGAGCAGTACTTC

size: -
V: TRBV5-6
D: -
J: TRBJ2-3
CDR3: CASAVGGTDTQYF
DNA: TGTGCCAGCGCCGTGGGAGGCACAGATACGCAGTATTTT

size: -
V: TRBV29-1
D: -
J: TRBJ2-2
CDR3: CSVGGGNTGELFF
DNA: TGCAGCGTTGGGGGAGGAAACACCGGGGAGCTGTTTTTT

size: -
V: TRBV5-4
D: -
J: TRBJ1-2
CDR3: CASSFPLPTDGYTF
DNA: TGTGCCAGCAGCTTTCCGCTACCTACGGATGGCTACACCTTC

size: -
V: TRBV5-1
D: TRBD1
J: TRBJ2-7
CDR3: CASSQTGDSYEQYF
DNA: TGCGCCAGCAGCCAGACAGGGGACTCCTACGAGCAGTACTTC

size: few
V: TRBV6-5
D: -
J: TRBJ1-4
CDR3: CASSPGGEKLFF
DNA: TGTGCCAGCAGCCCGGGAGGTGAAAAACTGTTTTTT

size: once
V: TRBV7-2
D: -
J: TRBJ1-3
CDR3: CASSLVHGNTIYF
DNA: TGTGCCAGCAGCTTAGTCCATGGAAACACCATATATTTT

size: -
V: TRBV11-3
D: -
J: TRBJ2-6
CDR3: CASSADSSGANVLTF
DNA: TGTGCCAGCAGCGCAGACAGCTCTGGGGCCAACGTCCTGACTTTC

size: -
V: TRBV5-8
D: -
J: TRBJ1-5
CDR3: CASSARVTSPNQPQHF
DNA: TGTGCCAGCAGCGCCAGGGTGACTTCCCCGAATCAGCCCCAGCATTTT

size: -
V: TRBV30
D: -
J: TRBJ2-2
CDR3: CAWNLGGSGELFF
DNA: TGTGCCTGGAATCTCGGCGGGTCCGGGGAGCTGTTTTTT

size: -
V: TRBV4-1
D: -
J: TRBJ2-7
CDR3: CASSQDRGSNEQYF
DNA: TGCGCCAGCAGCCAAGACAGGGGATCAAACGAGCAGTACTTC

size: -
V: TRBV2
D: TRBD2
J: TRBJ2-7
CDR3: CASSGGWTASYEQYF
DNA: TGTGCCAGCAGCGGGGGGTGGACTGCATCCTACGAGCAGTACTTC

size: -
V: TRBV7-2
D: TRBD1
J: TRBJ2-7
CDR3: CASSLAGTGVAYEQYF
DNA: TGTGCCAGCAGCCTTGCCGGGACAGGGGTGGCCTACGAGCAGTACTTC

size: -
V: TRBV6-1
D: TRBD2
J: TRBJ2-7
CDR3: CASWEGTEQYF
DNA: TGTGCCAGCTGGGAGGGGACCGAGCAGTACTTC

size: -
V: TRBV27
D: TRBD2
J: TRBJ2-1
CDR3: CAIRRTSADYNEQFF
DNA: TGTGCCATCAGACGGACTAGCGCCGACTACAATGAGCAGTTCTTC

size: medium-sized
V: TRBV5-6
D: TRBD1
J: TRBJ2-1
CDR3: CASSLGTGQFNEQFF
DNA: TGTGCCAGCAGCTTGGGGACGGGACAGTTCAATGAGCAGTTCTTC

size: -
V: TRBV30
D: -
J: TRBJ2-2
CDR3: CAWDLGSNTGELFF
DNA: TGTGCCTGGGATCTGGGGTCGAACACCGGGGAGCTGTTTTTT

size: -
V: TRBV19
D: -
J: TRBJ1-5
CDR3: CASSRSSGFTYSNQPQHF
DNA: TGTGCCAGTAGCCGATCCTCGGGTTTTACATATAGCAATCAGCCCCAGCATTTT

size: -
V: TRBV6-1
D: TRBD1
J: TRBJ1-3
CDR3: CASSESPGQQSGNTIYF
DNA: TGTGCCAGCAGTGAGTCGCCGGGACAGCAATCTGGAAACACCATATATTTT

size: once
V: TRBV9
D: -
J: TRBJ2-4
CDR3: CASSVGQEPKNIQYF
DNA: TGTGCCAGCAGCGTAGGACAAGAACCCAAAAACATTCAGTACTTC

size: once
V: TRBV7-8
D: -
J: TRBJ2-3
CDR3: CASSLESGITDTQYF
DNA: TGTGCCAGCAGCTTAGAGTCGGGGATCACAGATACGCAGTATTTT

size: medium-sized
V: TRBV9
D: TRBD1
J: TRBJ1-6
CDR3: CASSVTPGTADSPLHF
DNA: TGTGCCAGCAGCGTTACCCCCGGGACAGCAGATTCACCCCTCCACTTT

size: -
V: TRBV7-2
D: TRBD1
J: TRBJ1-2
CDR3: CASSSPGQEGGYGYTF
DNA: TGTGCCAGCAGCTCGCCCGGACAGGAGGGAGGCTATGGCTACACCTTC

size: -
V: TRBV4-1
D: -
J: TRBJ2-3
CDR3: CASSQERPGRDTQYF
DNA: TGCGCCAGCAGCCAAGAGAGGCCAGGGAGGGATACGCAGTATTTT

size: -
V: TRBV11-2
D: TRBD2
J: TRBJ2-5
CDR3: CASSPGLAGGPGVETQYF
DNA: TGTGCCAGCAGCCCCGGACTAGCGGGGGGGCCTGGAGTGGAGACCCAGTACTTC

size: -
V: TRBV9
D: -
J: TRBJ1-2
CDR3: CASSVAGDRNRYGYTF
DNA: TGTGCCAGCAGCGTAGCTGGAGACAGGAATCGATATGGCTACACCTTC

size: -
V: TRBV5-4
D: -
J: TRBJ2-1
CDR3: CASSSAGAWNEQFF
DNA: TGTGCCAGCAGCTCGGCGGGGGCGTGGAATGAGCAGTTCTTC

size: -
V: TRBV11-2
D: -
J: TRBJ2-7
CDR3: CASSYTRYEQYF
DNA: TGTGCCAGCAGCTACACACGCTACGAGCAGTACTTC

size: few
V: TRBV4-2
D: -
J: TRBJ2-3
CDR3: CASSQERAGGVTDTQYF
DNA: TGTGCCAGCAGCCAAGAGAGGGCCGGGGGAGTCACAGATACGCAGTATTTT

size: -
V: TRBV2
D: -
J: TRBJ1-4
CDR3: CASSGDNLEKLFF
DNA: TGTGCCAGCAGTGGAGACAACCTTGAAAAACTGTTTTTT

size: -
V: TRBV4-1
D: TRBD2
J: TRBJ2-1
CDR3: CASSQQEDIGTSGGEQFF
DNA: TGCGCCAGCAGCCAACAAGAAGATATCGGGACTAGCGGGGGTGAGCAGTTCTTC

size: -
V: TRBV29-1
D: -
J: TRBJ1-1
CDR3: CSAILVTEAFF
DNA: TGCAGCGCCATACTGGTTACTGAAGCTTTCTTT

size: -
V: TRBV27
D: -
J: TRBJ1-5
CDR3: CASSISQGLGQPQHF
DNA: TGTGCCAGCAGTATCTCACAGGGTCTCGGTCAGCCCCAGCATTTT

size: -
V: TRBV7-9
D: -
J: TRBJ2-7
CDR3: CASSYTRYEQYF
DNA: TGTGCCAGCAGCTACACACGCTACGAGCAGTACTTC

size: -
V: TRBV9
D: -
J: TRBJ2-2
CDR3: CASSVAGQVITGELFF
DNA: TGTGCCAGCAGCGTAGCTGGCCAGGTCATAACCGGGGAGCTGTTTTTT

size: -
V: TRBV12-5
D: -
J: TRBJ1-4
CDR3: CASGLGSEIEKLFF
DNA: TGTGCTAGTGGTTTGGGAAGTGAGATTGAAAAACTGTTTTTT

size: -
V: TRBV30
D: TRBD1
J: TRBJ2-1
CDR3: CAWRSVRDRGYNEQFF
DNA: TGTGCCTGGAGGTCGGTTCGGGACAGGGGCTACAATGAGCAGTTCTTC

size: -
V: TRBV4-1
D: TRBD1
J: TRBJ1-2
CDR3: CASSPNLGQLYGYTF
DNA: TGCGCCAGCAGCCCTAACTTGGGACAGCTCTATGGCTACACCTTC

size: few
V: TRBV7-2
D: TRBD1
J: TRBJ2-7
CDR3: CASKVWDRGYEQYF
DNA: TGTGCCAGCAAAGTCTGGGACAGGGGGTACGAGCAGTACTTC

size: -
V: TRBV27
D: TRBD2
J: TRBJ2-7
CDR3: CASSQRPGGGTSTYEQYF
DNA: TGTGCCAGCAGTCAACGACCGGGCGGGGGGACATCAACCTACGAGCAGTACTTC

size: -
V: TRBV4-1
D: -
J: TRBJ2-5
CDR3: CASSQDWGRGETQYF
DNA: TGCGCCAGCAGCCAAGATTGGGGCAGGGGAGAGACCCAGTACTTC

size: once
V: TRBV7-8
D: -
J: TRBJ1-1
CDR3: CASSLARQGNTEAFF
DNA: TGTGCCAGCAGCTTAGCGCGGCAGGGAAACACTGAAGCTTTCTTT

size: -
V: TRBV7-9
D: -
J: TRBJ1-1
CDR3: CASSFGNTEAFF
DNA: TGTGCCAGCAGCTTCGGGAACACTGAAGCTTTCTTT